Each of the 10 T cell receptor beta chains below was sequenced from the same sample in a study of cytomegalovirus exposure and HLA in healthy donors. Amplification used 60 Vbeta primers and 13 Jbeta primers. The table came from immunoSEQ multiplex PCR; TCRdb's copy has only in-frame clones and leaves some out. The sample gives over 95,000 clones, approximately 80% of which show up once; less than 15% is in the top ten. Specimen: PBMCs. The receptors come from a woman in her thirties or forties in good health and CMV-seropositive.

This clone was counted a few times. V usage is TRBV10-3 and J usage is TRBJ1-6; D may be TRBD1 (6 bases). The length of the CDR3 is 16 residues. V was trimmed by 6 bases and J by 6 bases, leaving 18 bases between them. Germline-derived CDR1 and CDR2 are ENHRY and SYGVKD. The CDR3 region has the DNA TGTGCCATCAGGAAGACCGGGGGGCAGCTTAATTCACCCCTCCACTTT. It yields the protein CAIRKTGGQLNSPLHF.

The chain uses TRBV11-2 and TRBJ1-1; D might be TRBD1 (5 bases). Germline loops: CDR1 SGHAT, CDR2 FQNNGV. The CDR3 is 13 amino acids. V lost 3 bases and J 5 bases, leaving 10 bases between the germline ends. The CDR3 DNA sequence: TGTGCCAGCAGCTTCAGGGTAGCAACTGAAGCTTTCTTT. Amino acid sequence: CASSFRVATEAFF.

V gene TRBV7-2 combines with J gene TRBJ2-5, with 8 bases identical to TRBD2. Germline CDR1 reads SGHTA; CDR2 reads FQGNSA. The CDR3 runs 14 residues. The V and J ends lost 1 base and 3 bases, in that order; junction bases with no gene match: 1. CDR3 bases: TGTGCCAGCAGCTTAGGCGGGGGGAAAGAGACCCAGTACTTC. This encodes CASSLGGGKETQYF.

This chain links TRBV7-3 with TRBJ2-5, with 8 bases that match TRBD1. The germline V gene encodes CDR1 SGHTA and CDR2 FQGTGA. The CDR3 totals 15 residues. The V and J ends lost 4 bases and 7 bases, in that order; junction bases with no gene match: 11. Written as DNA, the CDR3 is TGTGCCAGCAGCTCCGGACAGGGACCTTTAGGGACCCAGTACTTC. It is translated as CASSSGQGPLGTQYF.

J is TRBJ2-3 and V is TRBV7-9, with TRBD2 matching 13 bases. Germline assignment: CDR1 SEHNR and CDR2 FQNEAQ (reference sequence). Trimming at V came to 5 bases and at J to 2 bases, leaving 10 bases not matched to a gene. The CDR3 is made up of 18 amino acids. The chain's CDR3 is CASSQSPGLAGTTDTQYF. The DNA for the CDR3 is TGTGCCAGCAGCCAGAGCCCGGGACTAGCGGGGACCACAGATACGCAGTATTTT.

The chain is built from TRBV27 and TRBJ2-3; TRBD2 agrees at 13 bases. This CDR3 has 17 residues. Germline assignment: CDR1 MNHEY and CDR2 SMNVEV (reference sequence). Trimming removed 6 bases from V and 0 bases from J; junction bases left unmatched: 6. The CDR3 loop is CASRGLAGRRSTDTQYF. The CDR3 DNA follows: TGTGCCAGCAGGGGACTAGCGGGGAGAAGAAGCACAGATACGCAGTATTTT.

CDR3 amino acids: CASSSTGAVPKNIQYF. The CDR3 DNA is TGTGCCAGCAGTTCCACAGGGGCCGTGCCCAAAAACATTCAGTACTTC. This sequence joins TRBV27 and TRBJ2-4, with 7 positions matching TRBD1. This CDR3 spans 16 amino acids. Trimming took 4 bases from V and 2 from J; bases not matched to a gene: 8. Germline lookup yields CDR1 MNHEY and CDR2 SMNVEV (reference sequence).

The chain couples TRBV13 to TRBJ2-3, with 10 bases fitting TRBD1. With V trimmed by 4 bases and J by 7 bases, 11 bases remained unmatched. The CDR3 runs 16 residues. Germline lookup yields CDR1 PRHDT and CDR2 FYEKMQ (reference sequence). DNA of the CDR3: TGTGCCAGCAGCTCAAGGGGGGACAGGGGAACCAATACGCAGTATTTT. This codes for CASSSRGDRGTNTQYF.

J is TRBJ1-3 and V is TRBV6-5, with no clear D. The CDR3 spans 16 residues. The V gene's germline CDR1 is MNHEY and CDR2 SVGAGI. The V end was cut by 0 bases, the J end by 0 bases, with 9 bases between. As DNA, the CDR3 is TGTGCCAGCAGTTACTCGGGTAGACTCTCTGGAAACACCATATATTTT. Residues: CASSYSGRLSGNTIYF.

This clone appeared a few times. The V gene is TRBV6-1, the J gene TRBJ1-1; D is ambiguous. This CDR3 spans 13 amino acids. Deletions cut 2 bases from V and 3 bases from J, with 7 bases between. CDR1 and CDR2 (germline): MNHNS, SASEGT. In nucleotides, the CDR3 is TGTGCCAGCAGTGAACCCGGGGACACTGAAGCTTTCTTT. It translates to CASSEPGDTEAFF.